This T cell receptor beta chain emerged from a study of CD8+ T cells in alopecia areata. On the study more broadly: Oral tofacitinib (5 to 10 mg twice daily) was administered to treated patients.

RNA, once extracted, was reverse transcribed into cDNA for use as the sequencing template. Here immunoSEQ multiplex PCR was the method, and the copy in TCRdb shows in-frame clones only, minus some. The sample contains 200,000 to 250,000 clones, more than 45% of which appear only once. Study observations and caveats: Possibly as an HLA-related effect, TCR sharing across patients appeared less clear than in mice. Affected lesional scalp, above all in alopecia totalis/universalis, was more clonal than normal scalp.

In regard to this clone: No antigen is known for it.

Researchers picked out CD4+ and CD8+ T cells from PBMCs by sorting. The germline CDR1 and CDR2 sequences are MGHRA and YSYEKL. V lost 5 bases and J lost 1, with 9 bases in between. The CDR3 is 14 amino acids. The sample was CD4+ T cells sorted from blood, taken at week 0. This TCR derives from a human donor with alopecia areata. The chain couples TRBV4-1 to TRBJ1-5; tentative D call: TRBD1 (5 bases). The CDR3 bases are TGCGCCAGCAGCAGGGCAGGGAGCAATCAGCCCCAGCATTTT. It is translated as CASSRAGSNQPQHF.